Listed below are T cell receptor beta chains from one sample, sequenced in a study of blood T cell repertoires in COVID-19. Measured with immunoSEQ multiplex PCR; TCRdb has only the in-frame clones, and not every one. The repertoire consists of tens of thousands of clones, with roughly 88% occurring once and the leading ten covering 25% to 30%. The specimen was peripheral blood. Receptors originate from a middle-aged man with active or convalescent COVID-19. Both conserved end residues are part of each CDR3.

V gene,CDR3 protein
TRBV4-1,CASSQTHPYGQRLSVF
TRBV5-1,CASTGESEQYF
TRBV6-1,CASSEHRGYGYTF
TRBV6-5,CASSYGGDLRANEQFF
TRBV5-4,CASSLHNEKLFF
TRBV15,CATSREASGRQTDTQYF
TRBV27,CASSLDRGHNSPLHF
TRBV7-8,CASSQTGALTGAFF
TRBV5-1,CASSFRDRDYGYTF
TRBV18,CASSPGTSPYEQYF
TRBV7-8,CASRSRDRGSYNEQFF
TRBV14,CASSHPGLLTDTQYF
TRBV20-1,CSGAGEGEQYF
TRBV9,CASSPQGTGVDEQYF
TRBV10-3,CAISGTGVGDTQYF
TRBV29-1,CSVESLAGTDTQYF
TRBV2,CASSETGGGTGELFF
TRBV21-1,CASRLCQGNSPLHF
TRBV9,CASSALQGTNTEAFF
TRBV10-2,CASRSSGSQETQYF
TRBV11-2,CASSPTGFARSDTQYF
TRBV7-2,CASSPTGEYEQYF
TRBV18,CASSPRTGGDQPQHF
TRBV29-1,CSAGTGTDTQYF
TRBV10-1,CASKWDRVHNGYTF
TRBV19,CASSRTTSGAGDTQYF
TRBV6-1,CASSEMPGQGREYF
TRBV19,CASSIDQGGEYGYTF